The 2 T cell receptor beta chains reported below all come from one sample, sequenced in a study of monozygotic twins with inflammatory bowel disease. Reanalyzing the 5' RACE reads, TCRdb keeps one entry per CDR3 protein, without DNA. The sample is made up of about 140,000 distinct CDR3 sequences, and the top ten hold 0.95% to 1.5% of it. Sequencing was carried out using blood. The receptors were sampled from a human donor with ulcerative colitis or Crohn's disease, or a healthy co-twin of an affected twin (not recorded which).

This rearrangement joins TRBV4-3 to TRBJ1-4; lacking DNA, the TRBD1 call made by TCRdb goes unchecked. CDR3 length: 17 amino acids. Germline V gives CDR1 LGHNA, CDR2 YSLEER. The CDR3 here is CASSQGKQGYGNEKLFF.

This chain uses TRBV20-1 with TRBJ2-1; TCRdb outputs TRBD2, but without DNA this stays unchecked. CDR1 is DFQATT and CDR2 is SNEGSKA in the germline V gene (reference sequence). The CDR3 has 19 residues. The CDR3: CSARSPFPWGGRAGGEQFF.